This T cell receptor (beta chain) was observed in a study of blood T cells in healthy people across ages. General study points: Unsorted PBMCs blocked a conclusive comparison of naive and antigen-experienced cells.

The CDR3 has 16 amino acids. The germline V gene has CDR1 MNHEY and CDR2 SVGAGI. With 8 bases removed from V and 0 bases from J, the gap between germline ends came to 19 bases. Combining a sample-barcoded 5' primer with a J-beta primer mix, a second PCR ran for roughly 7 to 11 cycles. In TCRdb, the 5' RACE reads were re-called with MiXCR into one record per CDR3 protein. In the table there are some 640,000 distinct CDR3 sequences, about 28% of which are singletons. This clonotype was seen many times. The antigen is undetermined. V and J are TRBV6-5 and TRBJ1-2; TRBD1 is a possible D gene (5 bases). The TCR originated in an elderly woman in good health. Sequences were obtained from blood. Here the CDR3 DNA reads TGTGCCAGCGGGACTGGGGCAGGCCAAGCTAACTATGGCTACACCTTC. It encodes CASGTGAGQANYGYTF.